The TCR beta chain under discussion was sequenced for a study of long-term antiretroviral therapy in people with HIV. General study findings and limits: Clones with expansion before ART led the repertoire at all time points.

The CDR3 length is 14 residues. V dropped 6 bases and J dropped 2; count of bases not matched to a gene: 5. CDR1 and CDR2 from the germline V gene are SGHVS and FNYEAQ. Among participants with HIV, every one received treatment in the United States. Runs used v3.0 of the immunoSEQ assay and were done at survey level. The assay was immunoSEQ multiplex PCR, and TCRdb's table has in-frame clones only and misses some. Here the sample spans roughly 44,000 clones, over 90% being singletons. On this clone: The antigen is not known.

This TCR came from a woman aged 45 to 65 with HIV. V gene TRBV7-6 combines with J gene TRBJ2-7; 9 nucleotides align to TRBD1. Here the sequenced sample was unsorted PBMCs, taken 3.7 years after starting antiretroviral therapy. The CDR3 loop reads CASRRGTGPYEQYF. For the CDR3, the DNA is TGTGCCAGCAGGAGAGGGACAGGGCCCTACGAGCAGTACTTC.